A single TCR beta chain is shown here with its context. Its antigen is undetermined. This entry is derived from a study of read filtering for tumor transcriptome and immune sequencing. General study points: Sorted CD138-negative bone marrow cells were not purified T cells.

The CDR3 loop spans 14 amino acids. Trimming left V 5 bases short and J 8 bases short, with 13 bases between. The library was built from about 400 ng RNA with molecular barcoded adaptors for alpha/delta and beta/gamma chains. TCRdb called the reads again in MiXCR, with one record for every CDR3 protein. The repertoire includes over 45,000 distinct CDR3 sequences, more than 20% of them detected once, and about 17% sits in the top ten. The TCR sequence derives from a donor older than 35 with multiple myeloma. The chain employs TRBV12-3 or TRBV12-4 and TRBJ1-6; the D is unclear. Sequenced sample: a population of CD138-negative cells sorted from bone marrow. The CDR3 is CASSPRDGHSPLHF. The CDR3 bases are TGTGCCAGCAGTCCCCGAGACGGGCATTCACCCCTCCACTTT.